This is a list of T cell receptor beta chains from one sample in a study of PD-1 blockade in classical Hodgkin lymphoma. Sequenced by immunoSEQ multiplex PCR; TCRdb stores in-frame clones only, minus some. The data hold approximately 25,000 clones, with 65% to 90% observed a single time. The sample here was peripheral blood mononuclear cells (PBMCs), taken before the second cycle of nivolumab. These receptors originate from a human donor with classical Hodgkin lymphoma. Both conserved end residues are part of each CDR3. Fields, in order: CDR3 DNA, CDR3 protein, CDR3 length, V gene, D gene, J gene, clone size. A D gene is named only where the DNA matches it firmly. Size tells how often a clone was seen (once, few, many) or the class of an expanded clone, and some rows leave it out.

CDR3 DNA: TGTGCCTGCCACGGAGGGGCGACAAGTGGAGAGACCCAGTACTTC
CDR3 protein: CACHGGATSGETQYF
CDR3 length: 15
V gene: TRBV2
D gene: .
J gene: TRBJ2-5
clone size: .

CDR3 DNA: TGCGCCAGCAGTGTTACAGCCTATAATTCACCCCTCCACTTT
CDR3 protein: CASSVTAYNSPLHF
CDR3 length: 14
V gene: TRBV10-2
D gene: .
J gene: TRBJ1-6
clone size: .

CDR3 DNA: TGTGCCAGCAGTGTAACCACCAGCTCGGAGCAGTTCTTC
CDR3 protein: CASSVTTSSEQFF
CDR3 length: 13
V gene: TRBV9
D gene: .
J gene: TRBJ2-1
clone size: .

CDR3 DNA: TGTGCCAGCAAAAGGCGGGAGGTCACAGATACGCAGTATTTT
CDR3 protein: CASKRREVTDTQYF
CDR3 length: 14
V gene: TRBV28
D gene: TRBD2
J gene: TRBJ2-3
clone size: .

CDR3 DNA: TGTGCCAGTAGCGAGGACAGGGGGACGGGCAATCAGCCCCAGCATTTT
CDR3 protein: CASSEDRGTGNQPQHF
CDR3 length: 16
V gene: TRBV19
D gene: TRBD1
J gene: TRBJ1-5
clone size: .

CDR3 DNA: TGTGCCAGCAAAGTTGCTTACACTGAAGCTTTCTTT
CDR3 protein: CASKVAYTEAFF
CDR3 length: 12
V gene: TRBV28
D gene: .
J gene: TRBJ1-1
clone size: .

CDR3 DNA: TGCAGCGTTAAAGGGGCGGGGGAGCTGTTTTTT
CDR3 protein: CSVKGAGELFF
CDR3 length: 11
V gene: TRBV29-1
D gene: .
J gene: TRBJ2-2
clone size: few

CDR3 DNA: TGTGCCAGCAGGCCGACAGGGGAAAATGAGCAGTTCTTC
CDR3 protein: CASRPTGENEQFF
CDR3 length: 13
V gene: TRBV27
D gene: TRBD1
J gene: TRBJ2-1
clone size: few

CDR3 DNA: TGTGCCAGCAGCCCGTCCCGGGGACAAACTGTGAACACTGAAGCTTTCTTT
CDR3 protein: CASSPSRGQTVNTEAFF
CDR3 length: 17
V gene: TRBV7-2
D gene: .
J gene: TRBJ1-1
clone size: .

CDR3 DNA: TGTGCCAGTAGCCCACCGGGTGTCTATGGCTACACCTTC
CDR3 protein: CASSPPGVYGYTF
CDR3 length: 13
V gene: TRBV19
D gene: .
J gene: TRBJ1-2
clone size: few

CDR3 DNA: TGTGCCAGCAGCTTAACAGGGATAGTGAACCACCTACCCCCTCAGCCCCAGCATTTT
CDR3 protein: CASSLTGIVNHLPPQPQHF
CDR3 length: 19
V gene: TRBV7-3
D gene: .
J gene: TRBJ1-5
clone size: .

CDR3 DNA: TGTGCCAGCAGCTGGAGCTCCGGGCATGATCAGCCCCAGCATTTT
CDR3 protein: CASSWSSGHDQPQHF
CDR3 length: 15
V gene: TRBV28
D gene: .
J gene: TRBJ1-5
clone size: .

CDR3 DNA: TGCGCCAGCAGCTCGCCGGGGGGTGGGGCCAACGTCCTGACTTTC
CDR3 protein: CASSSPGGGANVLTF
CDR3 length: 15
V gene: TRBV4-1
D gene: TRBD2
J gene: TRBJ2-6
clone size: .

CDR3 DNA: TGCAGCGCCCCCGGGGGGTCAGGGGGAGAGACCCAGTACTTC
CDR3 protein: CSAPGGSGGETQYF
CDR3 length: 14
V gene: TRBV29-1
D gene: .
J gene: TRBJ2-5
clone size: .

CDR3 DNA: TGTGCCAGCAGCCCCAATCCTACAGATACGCAGTATTTT
CDR3 protein: CASSPNPTDTQYF
CDR3 length: 13
V gene: TRBV5-4
D gene: .
J gene: TRBJ2-3
clone size: few

CDR3 DNA: TGTGCCAGCTCACCTCCAGCTGGTCTAGATTTCACTGAAGCTTTCTTT
CDR3 protein: CASSPPAGLDFTEAFF
CDR3 length: 16
V gene: TRBV18
D gene: .
J gene: TRBJ1-1
clone size: .

CDR3 DNA: TGTGCCAGCAGGGCTGAGGGACAGGGGGCTATCTATGGCTACACCTTC
CDR3 protein: CASRAEGQGAIYGYTF
CDR3 length: 16
V gene: TRBV5-6
D gene: TRBD1
J gene: TRBJ1-2
clone size: once

CDR3 DNA: TGCGCCAGCACTGACTACAATGAGCAGTTCTTC
CDR3 protein: CASTDYNEQFF
CDR3 length: 11
V gene: TRBV10-2
D gene: .
J gene: TRBJ2-1
clone size: .

CDR3 DNA: TGTGCCAGCAGCCCCGGGACAGTGAACACTGAAGCTTTCTTT
CDR3 protein: CASSPGTVNTEAFF
CDR3 length: 14
V gene: TRBV9
D gene: TRBD1
J gene: TRBJ1-1
clone size: .

CDR3 DNA: TGCGCCAGCAGCTTGTTTCCCTGGACAGGTCTCGAGAACGAGCAGTACTTC
CDR3 protein: CASSLFPWTGLENEQYF
CDR3 length: 17
V gene: TRBV5-1
D gene: TRBD1
J gene: TRBJ2-7
clone size: .

CDR3 DNA: TGCAGCGTTGATAGGCAGGGCGGTAATTCGCAGTATTTT
CDR3 protein: CSVDRQGGNSQYF
CDR3 length: 13
V gene: TRBV29-1
D gene: .
J gene: TRBJ2-3
clone size: .

CDR3 DNA: TGTGCCAGCAGTAAGACAGGGGTTAGCAATCAGCCCCAGCATTTT
CDR3 protein: CASSKTGVSNQPQHF
CDR3 length: 15
V gene: TRBV6-5
D gene: TRBD1
J gene: TRBJ1-5
clone size: .

CDR3 DNA: TGTGCCAGCAGCTTCGTCGGGACAGCTAACTATGGCTACACCTTC
CDR3 protein: CASSFVGTANYGYTF
CDR3 length: 15
V gene: TRBV11-2
D gene: TRBD1
J gene: TRBJ1-2
clone size: .

CDR3 DNA: TGTGCCAGCACCTCCTTGTTGGCAGGCCGACCCCCGAACACTGAAGCTTTCTTT
CDR3 protein: CASTSLLAGRPPNTEAFF
CDR3 length: 18
V gene: TRBV28
D gene: .
J gene: TRBJ1-1
clone size: .

CDR3 DNA: TGTGCCAGCAGCCCCCGGGCCAGGGATACGCAGTATTTT
CDR3 protein: CASSPRARDTQYF
CDR3 length: 13
V gene: TRBV7-7
D gene: .
J gene: TRBJ2-3
clone size: .

CDR3 DNA: TGTGCCAGCAGTGACTACACCGGGGAGCTGTTTTTT
CDR3 protein: CASSDYTGELFF
CDR3 length: 12
V gene: TRBV6-4
D gene: .
J gene: TRBJ2-2
clone size: .

CDR3 DNA: TGTGCCAGCAGTTACTCTACAGGCGGCTCTGGAAACACCATATATTTT
CDR3 protein: CASSYSTGGSGNTIYF
CDR3 length: 16
V gene: TRBV6-5
D gene: .
J gene: TRBJ1-3
clone size: .

CDR3 DNA: TGTGCCAGCAGCGCCGGCGGGACAGTTGACACTGAAGCTTTCTTT
CDR3 protein: CASSAGGTVDTEAFF
CDR3 length: 15
V gene: TRBV11-3
D gene: TRBD1
J gene: TRBJ1-1
clone size: once

CDR3 DNA: TGCGCCAGCAGCTTCGGGAGTCCTGGAAACACCATATATTTT
CDR3 protein: CASSFGSPGNTIYF
CDR3 length: 14
V gene: TRBV5-1
D gene: .
J gene: TRBJ1-3
clone size: few

CDR3 DNA: TGCGCCAGCAGCTACTCGGGGCCGAGGAGCAATCAGCCCCAGCATTTT
CDR3 protein: CASSYSGPRSNQPQHF
CDR3 length: 16
V gene: TRBV5-1
D gene: .
J gene: TRBJ1-5
clone size: .

CDR3 DNA: TGTGCCAGCAGTCGAGGAGATACGCAGTATTTT
CDR3 protein: CASSRGDTQYF
CDR3 length: 11
V gene: TRBV6-6
D gene: .
J gene: TRBJ2-3
clone size: .

CDR3 DNA: TGTGCCAGCAGCTTCGACAGGGCTGAAGCTTTCTTT
CDR3 protein: CASSFDRAEAFF
CDR3 length: 12
V gene: TRBV11-2
D gene: TRBD1
J gene: TRBJ1-1
clone size: .

CDR3 DNA: TGCGCCAGCAGCCCCCGGTCCGAGAACACTGAAGCTTTCTTT
CDR3 protein: CASSPRSENTEAFF
CDR3 length: 14
V gene: TRBV4-1
D gene: .
J gene: TRBJ1-1
clone size: few

CDR3 DNA: TGTGCCAGCAGCAAGGGGACTAGAATTTACAATGAGCAGTTCTTC
CDR3 protein: CASSKGTRIYNEQFF
CDR3 length: 15
V gene: TRBV5-4
D gene: TRBD2
J gene: TRBJ2-1
clone size: few

CDR3 DNA: TGTGCCAGTAGTATGCACCATTTAGACCCCTATGGCTACACCTTC
CDR3 protein: CASSMHHLDPYGYTF
CDR3 length: 15
V gene: TRBV19
D gene: .
J gene: TRBJ1-2
clone size: .

CDR3 DNA: TGCGCCAGCAGCTTGACGGGGGACAGGGTAAACATTCAGTACTTC
CDR3 protein: CASSLTGDRVNIQYF
CDR3 length: 15
V gene: TRBV5-1
D gene: TRBD1
J gene: TRBJ2-4
clone size: .

CDR3 DNA: TGTGCCAGCACCGTGGGGGCGGGATTGTTTTACGAGCAGTACTTC
CDR3 protein: CASTVGAGLFYEQYF
CDR3 length: 15
V gene: TRBV7-6
D gene: .
J gene: TRBJ2-7
clone size: .

CDR3 DNA: TGTGCCAGCCGTCCCCAACCTATCTCTGGAAACACCATATATTTT
CDR3 protein: CASRPQPISGNTIYF
CDR3 length: 15
V gene: TRBV6-5
D gene: .
J gene: TRBJ1-3
clone size: few